The clone carrying this T cell receptor (beta chain) was counted between two and nine times. The antigen is not known. The data derive from a study of identical twins. Study-wide findings and caveats: Those out-of-frame alpha sequences shared by twins showed an excess of low generation probability. With abundant cord blood beta clonotypes, insertions were fewer; memory repertoires showed no such pattern.

Trimming took 1 base from V and 7 from J, leaving 11 bases between them. Germline V lookup: CDR1 SEHNR, CDR2 FQNEAQ (reference sequence). CDR3 length equals 14 residues. Template switching introduced a universal primer site, and the cDNA bore unique molecular identifiers. Each CDR3 protein gets one entry after TCRdb re-called the 5' RACE reads with MiXCR. The sample holds roughly 240,000 distinct CDR3 sequences, 7% to 8.5% seen once. The same specimen was also included in a second study, on yellow fever vaccine responses in identical twins.

The clonotype comes from a woman aged 18-35 years in good health. The rearrangement joins TRBV7-9 to TRBJ2-1, with a tentative D call TRBD2 (6 bases). The specimen was CD8+ T cells sorted from blood. The CDR3 is CASSLVSGSNEQFF. The CDR3 nucleotides are TGTGCCAGCAGCTTAGTTTCCGGGAGTAATGAGCAGTTCTTC. Filled out from reference TRBV7-9 and TRBJ2-1, the complete variable domain reads DTGVSQNPRHKITKRGQNVTFRCDPISEHNRLYWYRQTLGQGPEFLTYFQNEAQLEKSRLLSDRFSAERPKGSFSTLEIQRTEQGDSAMYLCASSLVSGSNEQFFGPGTRLTVL.